Here is one T cell receptor beta chain with its context. This entry belongs to a study of blood T cell repertoires in COVID-19. On the study more broadly: From the United States, Italy and Spain came samples of acute and convalescent COVID-19. The analysed material was cDNA or gDNA that came from T cells, B-cell-depleted T cells, or PBMCs.

The germline CDR1 and CDR2 sequences are SGHNT and YYREEE (reference sequence). The CDR3 length is 15 residues. Trimming shortened V by 4 bases and J by 0 bases, and 13 bases separated the two germline ends. In the authors' methods: Reference gene primer amplification gave estimated nucleated cell counts. Here immunoSEQ multiplex PCR was the method, and the copy in TCRdb shows in-frame clones only, minus some. V and J calls and clone size come straight from that table; D and trimming were deduced from the DNA. Among around 100,000 clones listed, 84% were seen once. The receptor's source is a woman in her sixties or seventies with acute or convalescent COVID-19. Sequencing input: peripheral blood. V and J are TRBV5-4 and TRBJ1-1; D perhaps matches TRBD1 (6 bases). CDR3 bases: TGTGCCAGCAGCCTGGGGGGGCTCATGAACACTGAAGCTTTCTTT. It encodes CASSLGGLMNTEAFF.